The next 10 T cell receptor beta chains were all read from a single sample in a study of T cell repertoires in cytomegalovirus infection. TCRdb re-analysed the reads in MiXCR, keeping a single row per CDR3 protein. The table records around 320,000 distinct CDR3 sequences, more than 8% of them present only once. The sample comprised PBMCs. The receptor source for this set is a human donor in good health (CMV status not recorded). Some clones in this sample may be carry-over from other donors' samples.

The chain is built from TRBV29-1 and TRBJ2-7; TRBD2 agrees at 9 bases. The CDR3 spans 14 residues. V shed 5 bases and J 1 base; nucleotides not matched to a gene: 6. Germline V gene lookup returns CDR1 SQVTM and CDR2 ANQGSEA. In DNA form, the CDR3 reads TGCAGCGTTCTGGGGCTAGCGGGATCCTACGAGCAGTACTTC. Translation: CSVLGLAGSYEQYF.

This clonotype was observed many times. The CDR3 loop is CASSPTRGAEAFF. The DNA of the CDR3 is TGTGCCAGCAGCCCGACGCGGGGGGCTGAAGCTTTCTTT. The V and J genes are TRBV7-8 and TRBJ1-1, with D possibly being TRBD1 (5 bases). CDR1 and CDR2 (germline): SGHVS, FQNEAQ. The length of the CDR3 is 13 residues. Trimming removed 5 bases at V and 6 bases at J, with 13 bases between. Full variable domain (outside the CDR3, taken from reference TRBV7-8 and TRBJ1-1): GAGVSQSPRYKVAKRGQDVALRCDPISGHVSLFWYQQALGQGPEFLTYFQNEAQLDKSGLPSDRFFAERPEGSVSTLKIQRTQQEDSAVYLCASSPTRGAEAFFGQGTRLTVV.

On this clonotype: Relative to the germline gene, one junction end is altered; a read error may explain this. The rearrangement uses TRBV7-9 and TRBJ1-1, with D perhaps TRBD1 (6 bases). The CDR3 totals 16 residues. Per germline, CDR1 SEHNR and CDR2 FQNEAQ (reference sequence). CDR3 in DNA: TGTGCCAGCAGCTTAGCGCCCCAGGGGCCCCTCGCGAAAGCTTACTTT. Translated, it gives CASSLAPQGPLAKAYF.

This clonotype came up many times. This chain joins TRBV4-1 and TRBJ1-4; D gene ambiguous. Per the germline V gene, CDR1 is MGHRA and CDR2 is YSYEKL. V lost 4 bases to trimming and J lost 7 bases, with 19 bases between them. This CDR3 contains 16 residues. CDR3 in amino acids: CASSPRPARGGEKLFF. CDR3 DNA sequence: TGCGCCAGCAGCCCCAGGCCGGCACGGGGAGGTGAAAAACTGTTTTTT.

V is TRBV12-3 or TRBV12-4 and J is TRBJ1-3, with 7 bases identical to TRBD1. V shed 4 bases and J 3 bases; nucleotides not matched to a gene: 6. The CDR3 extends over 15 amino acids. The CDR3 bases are TGTGCCAGCAGTTCGACAGGGTTTAATGGAAACACCATATATTTT. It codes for CASSSTGFNGNTIYF.

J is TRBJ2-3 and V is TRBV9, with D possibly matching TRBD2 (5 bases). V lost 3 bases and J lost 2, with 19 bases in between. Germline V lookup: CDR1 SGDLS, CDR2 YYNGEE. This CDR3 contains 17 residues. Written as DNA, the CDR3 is TGTGCCAGCAGCGCGTTCGACATGCGGGCACCCACAGATACGCAGTATTTT. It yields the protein CASSAFDMRAPTDTQYF.

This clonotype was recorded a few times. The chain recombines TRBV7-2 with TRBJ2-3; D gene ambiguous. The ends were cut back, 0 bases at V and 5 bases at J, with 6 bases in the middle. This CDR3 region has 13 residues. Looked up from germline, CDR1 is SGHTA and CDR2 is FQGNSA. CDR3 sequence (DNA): TGTGCCAGCAGCTTAGCCGTGCTAGATACGCAGTATTTT. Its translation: CASSLAVLDTQYF.

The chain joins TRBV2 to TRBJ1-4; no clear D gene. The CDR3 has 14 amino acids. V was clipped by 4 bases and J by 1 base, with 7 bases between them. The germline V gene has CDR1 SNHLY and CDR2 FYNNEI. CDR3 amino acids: CASSATRTNEKLFF. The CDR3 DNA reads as TGTGCCAGCAGTGCAACAAGAACTAATGAAAAACTGTTTTTT.

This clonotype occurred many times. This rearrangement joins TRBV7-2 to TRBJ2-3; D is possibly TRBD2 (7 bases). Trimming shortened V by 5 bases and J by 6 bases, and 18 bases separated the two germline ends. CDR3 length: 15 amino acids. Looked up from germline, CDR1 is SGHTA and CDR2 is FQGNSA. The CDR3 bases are TGTGCCAGCAGCCGCAGCTTCCCGGGGGGCGATACGCAGTATTTT. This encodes CASSRSFPGGDTQYF.

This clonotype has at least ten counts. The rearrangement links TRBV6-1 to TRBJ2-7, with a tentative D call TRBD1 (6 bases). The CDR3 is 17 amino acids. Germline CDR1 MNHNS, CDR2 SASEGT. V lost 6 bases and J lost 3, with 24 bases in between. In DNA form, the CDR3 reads TGTGCCAGCAGGTCCTCCACAGGGACAACCTCCGTCTACGAGCAGTACTTC. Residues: CASRSSTGTTSVYEQYF.